This T cell receptor (beta chain) was identified during a study of cytomegalovirus exposure and HLA in healthy donors. Study information: Approximately 170 million T cells yielded 117 million unique TCR beta sequences in earlier analysis.

This CDR3 contains 15 residues. Germline CDR1 is SGHVS and CDR2 is FNYEAQ. V lost 5 bases and J lost 2; bases outside the gene matches: 8. The primer mix had 60 Vbeta and 13 Jbeta primers. As processed by the authors: Unique TCR beta chains totaled roughly 79 million in a later count, with around 11 million of them shared. Generated by immunoSEQ multiplex PCR, the TCRdb table keeps only in-frame clones and is missing some. The V and J calls and clone size are taken from that table; D and trimming were inferred from the DNA. The sample has about 41,000 clones, 81% seen once. Of note for this clone: Its antigen is not known.

Study results and limitations: Owing to their indistinguishability, certain V segments, notably TRBV6-2 and TRBV6-3, were excluded. The number of N-insertions in an Asian-associated ancestry cluster was reportedly below the approximately 700-donor mean in a later analysis.

V and J are TRBV7-6 and TRBJ2-7; 8 bases fit TRBD2. The sequencing input was PBMCs. The source of this sequence is a middle-aged man in good health and CMV-seronegative. The DNA for the CDR3 is TGTGCCAGCAGCCCGACAGCGGGGGTAACCTACGAGCAGTACTTC. This codes for CASSPTAGVTYEQYF.